This is a list of T cell receptor beta chains from one sample in a study of molecular identifiers for immune sequencing clone quantification. Each CDR3 protein gets one entry after TCRdb re-called the PCR reads with MiXCR. The table lists nearly 650,000 distinct CDR3 sequences, about 25% of them singletons. Sequencing was done on a sample of naive CD8+ T cells from blood, with Jurkat cell RNA spiked in. The receptor set was obtained from a human donor in good health. Some libraries in this study had Jurkat cell RNA spiked in. The CDR3 runs from the conserved cysteine through the conserved F or W. A D gene is named only where the DNA matches it firmly. Rows give clone size only sometimes, using once, few, many, or a class for an expanded clone.

clone_size: NA; d_call: NA; j_call: TRBJ1-6; v_call: TRBV20-1; cdr3_nt: TGCAGTGCTAGGTCCGAGGGAAATTCACCCCTCCACTTT; cdr3_aa: CSARSEGNSPLHF
clone_size: NA; d_call: NA; j_call: TRBJ2-1; v_call: TRBV7-9; cdr3_nt: TGTTGTGGGGACACCATCTCCTACAATGAGCAGTTCTTC; cdr3_aa: CCGDTISYNEQFF
clone_size: many; d_call: NA; j_call: TRBJ2-2; v_call: TRBV30; cdr3_nt: TGTGCCTGGGGCACCGGGGAGCTGTTTTTT; cdr3_aa: CAWGTGELFF
clone_size: many; d_call: NA; j_call: TRBJ2-5; v_call: TRBV20-1; cdr3_nt: TGCAGTGCGCTGGGGGAGACCCAGTACTTC; cdr3_aa: CSALGETQYF
clone_size: many; d_call: TRBD1; j_call: TRBJ1-6; v_call: TRBV27; cdr3_nt: TGTGCCAGCAGTAACGGACAGGACTATAATTCACCCCTCCACTTT; cdr3_aa: CASSNGQDYNSPLHF
clone_size: many; d_call: NA; j_call: TRBJ1-3; v_call: TRBV6-5; cdr3_nt: TGTGCCAGCAGTTACTCGAGAGATCAGGGAATCTGGTCCTCTGGAAACACCATATATTTT; cdr3_aa: CASSYSRDQGIWSSGNTIYF
clone_size: NA; d_call: NA; j_call: TRBJ2-7; v_call: TRBV5-6; cdr3_nt: TGTGCCAGCAGCTTGGGCACAGCCCTCGAGCAGTACTTC; cdr3_aa: CASSLGTALEQYF
clone_size: many; d_call: TRBD1; j_call: TRBJ1-5; v_call: TRBV28; cdr3_nt: TGTGCCAGCAAAGGACAGGGATACAATCAGCCCCAGCATTTT; cdr3_aa: CASKGQGYNQPQHF
clone_size: NA; d_call: NA; j_call: TRBJ2-7; v_call: TRBV13; cdr3_nt: TGTGCCAGCAGCCCCCCCTCGAATATTCCCGAGCAGTACTTC; cdr3_aa: CASSPPSNIPEQYF
clone_size: NA; d_call: NA; j_call: TRBJ1-5; v_call: TRBV2; cdr3_nt: TGTGCCAGCAGTGTCGGGGGGGGATCGAGCAATCAGCCCCAGCATTTT; cdr3_aa: CASSVGGGSSNQPQHF
clone_size: many; d_call: NA; j_call: TRBJ1-1; v_call: TRBV4-3; cdr3_nt: TGCGCCAGCAGCCAAGAAAAGAGGAACACTGAAGCTTTCTTT; cdr3_aa: CASSQEKRNTEAFF
clone_size: many; d_call: TRBD1; j_call: TRBJ2-7; v_call: TRBV13; cdr3_nt: TGTGCCAGCAGCCCGCCCTCCGGGACAGGGGGTTACGAGCAGTACTTC; cdr3_aa: CASSPPSGTGGYEQYF
clone_size: once; d_call: TRBD1; j_call: TRBJ2-7; v_call: TRBV10-3; cdr3_nt: TGTGCCATCAGTTCCGGGACAGGGGTGTACGAGCAGAACTTC; cdr3_aa: CAISSGTGVYEQNF
clone_size: NA; d_call: TRBD2; j_call: TRBJ2-7; v_call: TRBV20-1; cdr3_nt: TGCAGTGCTACCGGGACTAACTACGAGCAGTACTTC; cdr3_aa: CSATGTNYEQYF
clone_size: NA; d_call: NA; j_call: TRBJ2-1; v_call: TRBV29-1; cdr3_nt: TGCAGCGTTGAAGGGTCAGGGTCCTACGATGAGCAGTTCTTC; cdr3_aa: CSVEGSGSYDEQFF
clone_size: few; d_call: TRBD2; j_call: TRBJ2-5; v_call: TRBV24-1; cdr3_nt: TGTGCCACCGCTAGCGGAGAGACCCAGTACTTC; cdr3_aa: CATASGETQYF
clone_size: many; d_call: NA; j_call: TRBJ2-2; v_call: TRBV20-1; cdr3_nt: TGCAGTGCTAGGGTCGGCCTTGGCGCCGGGGAGCTGTTTTTT; cdr3_aa: CSARVGLGAGELFF
clone_size: NA; d_call: NA; j_call: TRBJ1-2; v_call: TRBV27; cdr3_nt: TGTGCCAGCAGGAGCCTAGACTATGGCTACACCTTC; cdr3_aa: CASRSLDYGYTF
clone_size: many; d_call: NA; j_call: TRBJ2-5; v_call: TRBV7-2; cdr3_nt: TGTGCCAGCAGCTTAGATTCTAGCGTCGTGTGGGCCCAGTACTTC; cdr3_aa: CASSLDSSVVWAQYF
clone_size: few; d_call: TRBD1; j_call: TRBJ2-7; v_call: TRBV27; cdr3_nt: TGTGCCAGCAGTACGAGGGACAGTAAAGCCTACGAGCAGTACTTC; cdr3_aa: CASSTRDSKAYEQYF
clone_size: many; d_call: NA; j_call: TRBJ2-3; v_call: TRBV20-1; cdr3_nt: TGCAGTGCTAGAGCTCGGCCAACTAGGCCCAGCACAGATACGCAGTATTTT; cdr3_aa: CSARARPTRPSTDTQYF
clone_size: many; d_call: NA; j_call: TRBJ2-7; v_call: TRBV4-3; cdr3_nt: TGCGCCAGCAGCCAAGCAGTTAGCGGCTCCTACGAGCAGTACTTC; cdr3_aa: CASSQAVSGSYEQYF
clone_size: NA; d_call: TRBD2; j_call: TRBJ2-7; v_call: TRBV5-6; cdr3_nt: TGTGCCCGCAGCTGGGGGGGGACGTCCTACGAGCAGTACTTC; cdr3_aa: CARSWGGTSYEQYF
clone_size: NA; d_call: NA; j_call: TRBJ2-2; v_call: TRBV10-3; cdr3_nt: TGTGCCATCAGTGAGTCCGACACAACGAACACCGGGGAGCTGTTTTTT; cdr3_aa: CAISESDTTNTGELFF
clone_size: many; d_call: NA; j_call: TRBJ2-3; v_call: TRBV5-1; cdr3_nt: TGCGCCAGCAGCTTGGAACTAGCAGGGGCCACAGATACGCAGTATTTT; cdr3_aa: CASSLELAGATDTQYF
clone_size: NA; d_call: TRBD1; j_call: TRBJ2-2; v_call: TRBV4-3; cdr3_nt: TGCGCCAGCAGCTTGGACAGGGGGCTTGGTAACACCGGGGAGCTGTTTTTT; cdr3_aa: CASSLDRGLGNTGELFF
clone_size: NA; d_call: NA; j_call: TRBJ1-1; v_call: TRBV6-5; cdr3_nt: TGTGCCAGCAGTACGGGGGGGAGGGGGACTGAAGCTTTCTTT; cdr3_aa: CASSTGGRGTEAFF
clone_size: NA; d_call: TRBD1; j_call: TRBJ1-2; v_call: TRBV28; cdr3_nt: TGTGCCAGCCGGGACAGGGGGCTTATCATCTATGGCCACACCTTC; cdr3_aa: CASRDRGLIIYGHTF
clone_size: NA; d_call: NA; j_call: TRBJ1-4; v_call: TRBV19; cdr3_nt: TGTGCCAGTAGTTCGCAGGACGTGTATGCTAATGAAAAACTGTTTTTT; cdr3_aa: CASSSQDVYANEKLFF
clone_size: few; d_call: NA; j_call: TRBJ2-3; v_call: TRBV7-2; cdr3_nt: TGTGCCAGCGGCTCCCCCGGTTGGGGGTTAGATACGCAGTATTTT; cdr3_aa: CASGSPGWGLDTQYF
clone_size: few; d_call: NA; j_call: TRBJ1-3; v_call: TRBV6-5; cdr3_nt: TGTGCCACCGAGGCTGGAAACACCATATATTTT; cdr3_aa: CATEAGNTIYF
clone_size: few; d_call: NA; j_call: TRBJ2-5; v_call: TRBV20-1; cdr3_nt: TGCAGTGCTAGGAACAAGCAGCAAGAGACCCAGTACTTC; cdr3_aa: CSARNKQQETQYF
clone_size: few; d_call: TRBD2; j_call: TRBJ2-7; v_call: TRBV6-2/TRBV6-3; cdr3_nt: TGTGCCAGCAGCTGGTCCCCTCCAGCCACGACTAGCGGGGTCACCTACGAGCAGTACTTC; cdr3_aa: CASSWSPPATTSGVTYEQYF
clone_size: NA; d_call: NA; j_call: TRBJ2-1; v_call: TRBV7-2; cdr3_nt: TGTGCCAGCAGTGCCCTAGGAGGCGATGAGCAGTTCTTC; cdr3_aa: CASSALGGDEQFF
clone_size: few; d_call: NA; j_call: TRBJ2-1; v_call: TRBV28; cdr3_nt: TGTGCCAGCAGTCCCGCTCGCCAGGAGGTGCCGGATGAGCAGTTCTTC; cdr3_aa: CASSPARQEVPDEQFF
clone_size: NA; d_call: NA; j_call: TRBJ1-6; v_call: TRBV19; cdr3_nt: TGTGCCAGTAGCTTCTCCCCAGGGGCTTCACCCCTCCACTTT; cdr3_aa: CASSFSPGASPLHF
clone_size: few; d_call: NA; j_call: TRBJ1-1; v_call: TRBV7-9; cdr3_nt: TGTGCCAGCAGCCTACTCCGACAGAACACTGAAGCTTTCTTT; cdr3_aa: CASSLLRQNTEAFF
clone_size: NA; d_call: NA; j_call: TRBJ2-5; v_call: TRBV7-9; cdr3_nt: TGTGCCAGCAGCGGACAGTTTGGAGAGACCCAGTACTTC; cdr3_aa: CASSGQFGETQYF
clone_size: many; d_call: NA; j_call: TRBJ2-1; v_call: TRBV6-2/TRBV6-3; cdr3_nt: TGTGCCAGCAGTTACAGTTTAAGCTCCTACAATGAGCAGTTCTTC; cdr3_aa: CASSYSLSSYNEQFF
clone_size: NA; d_call: NA; j_call: TRBJ2-7; v_call: TRBV29-1; cdr3_nt: TGCAGCGTTTCTACTAGTTCGGCCTACGAGCAGTACTTC; cdr3_aa: CSVSTSSAYEQYF
clone_size: NA; d_call: TRBD2; j_call: TRBJ2-1; v_call: TRBV20-1; cdr3_nt: TGCAGTGCTTCCAGCGGGAAAAGCCCGTGGTACAATGAGCAGTTCTTC; cdr3_aa: CSASSGKSPWYNEQFF
clone_size: NA; d_call: NA; j_call: TRBJ2-7; v_call: TRBV10-3; cdr3_nt: TGTGCCATCAGTGATGTCGGGGGATCCTACGAGCAGTACTTC; cdr3_aa: CAISDVGGSYEQYF
clone_size: few; d_call: NA; j_call: TRBJ2-7; v_call: TRBV6-5; cdr3_nt: TGTGCCAGCAGTTACTCGCCACCGGGGGGCCAGGACCCTCGGTACGAGCAGTACTTC; cdr3_aa: CASSYSPPGGQDPRYEQYF
clone_size: many; d_call: NA; j_call: TRBJ2-3; v_call: TRBV4-1; cdr3_nt: TGCGCCAGCAGCCCCTTTGTTGACAGCCCTAGCACAGATACGCAGTATTTT; cdr3_aa: CASSPFVDSPSTDTQYF
clone_size: many; d_call: NA; j_call: TRBJ2-7; v_call: TRBV4-3; cdr3_nt: TGCGCCAGCAGCCAAGTGCACAGGGAGTACGAGCAGTACTTC; cdr3_aa: CASSQVHREYEQYF
clone_size: many; d_call: NA; j_call: TRBJ1-5; v_call: TRBV6-5; cdr3_nt: TGTGCCAGCAGTTACGGGGAATCTCAGCCCCAGCATTTT; cdr3_aa: CASSYGESQPQHF
clone_size: many; d_call: NA; j_call: TRBJ1-1; v_call: TRBV4-2; cdr3_nt: TGTGCCAGCAGCCAAGAGGACGGACTGCTGAACACTGAAGCTTTCTTT; cdr3_aa: CASSQEDGLLNTEAFF
clone_size: NA; d_call: TRBD1; j_call: TRBJ1-2; v_call: TRBV10-3; cdr3_nt: TGTGCCATCAGTGACCACCTTCAGGGGGTAAACTATGGCTACACCTTC; cdr3_aa: CAISDHLQGVNYGYTF
clone_size: many; d_call: TRBD1; j_call: TRBJ1-5; v_call: TRBV28; cdr3_nt: TGTGCCAGCAGTTTGACAGGGAGTGCCAATCAGCCCCAGCATTTT; cdr3_aa: CASSLTGSANQPQHF